Many counts were recorded for the clone carrying this TCR beta chain. Other DNA variants within this sample encode the same CDR3. All of the isolated RNA was reverse transcribed, so expressed TCRB transcripts were sequenced. Produced via immunoSEQ multiplex PCR; TCRdb's table is partial and in-frame only. The profile shows just over 150,000 clones, roughly 11% of them singletons. The data originate from a study of beta chain features in type 1 diabetes. CDR3 length equals 14 residues. Deletions cut 4 bases from V and 0 bases from J, with 9 bases between. The germline V gene encodes CDR1 SGHRS and CDR2 YFSETQ. Averaging roughly 0.12 L, one heparinised blood draw came from each individual donor. Purity above 98% was achieved in all sorted populations.

Sequenced: central memory CD4+ T cells from blood. This sequence was found in a man aged 18 to 30 in good health. The gene calls are TRBV5-1 and TRBJ2-3; D is possibly TRBD2 (5 bases). DNA for the CDR3: TGCGCCAGCAGCCAGAGCGGCAGCACAGATACGCAGTATTTT. Amino acids: CASSQSGSTDTQYF.